This entry is about one TCR beta chain. Its antigen is unidentified. The sample belongs to a study of cytomegalovirus exposure and HLA in healthy donors. Study-level results: Serostatus for CMV was the only available immune exposure information.

The germline gives CDR1 LNHNV, CDR2 YYDKDF (reference sequence). Trimming took 0 bases from V and 5 from J, leaving 13 bases between them. This CDR3 is 15 amino acids long. PCR amplification relied on 60 Vbeta primers (plus 13 Jbeta primers). Using immunoSEQ multiplex PCR, the repertoire was profiled, and TCRdb retains in-frame clones only, with some absent. In the table there are roughly 150,000 clones, roughly 80% of which are singletons. The chain carries TRBV15 and TRBJ2-5; the D gene is possibly TRBD1 (7 bases). Sequenced: PBMCs. The receptor comes from a man aged 45-60 years in good health and CMV-seropositive. The CDR3 region has the DNA TGTGCCACCAGCAGAGATCGGAGGGGGCCGGAGACCCAGTACTTC. Its translation: CATSRDRRGPETQYF.